These T cell receptor beta chains were read from a single sample in a study of blood T cell repertoires in COVID-19. Clones were read by immunoSEQ multiplex PCR, and TCRdb kept only the in-frame ones, dropping some. In the table there are 150,000 to 200,000 clones, 76% of which are singletons. Sequenced sample: PBMCs or T cells enriched from blood (not recorded which). The origin of the receptors is a woman in her 50s with acute COVID-19. Each CDR3 is given with its conserved first and last residue. Each record gives: J gene, clone size, D gene, V gene, CDR3 DNA, CDR3 protein. D genes are given only for firm matches. Some rows mark clone size as missing; the rest say once, few, many or name a class of expanded clone.

j_gene: TRBJ2-1
abundance: NA
d_gene: NA
v_gene: TRBV4-1
CDR3nt: TGCGCCAGCAGCCAAGAGGAGGTGTGGGCCAATGAGCAGTTCTTC
CDR3aa: CASSQEEVWANEQFF

j_gene: TRBJ1-2
abundance: NA
d_gene: TRBD1
v_gene: TRBV28
CDR3nt: TGTGCCAGCAGTCCCAGGGGCCAGGGGGCCCCGAACTATGGCTACACCTTC
CDR3aa: CASSPRGQGAPNYGYTF

j_gene: TRBJ1-1
abundance: NA
d_gene: NA
v_gene: TRBV7-9
CDR3nt: TGTGCCAGCAGCCGAGACGGGGAGAACACTGAAGCTTTCTTT
CDR3aa: CASSRDGENTEAFF

j_gene: TRBJ2-3
abundance: NA
d_gene: TRBD2
v_gene: TRBV28
CDR3nt: TGTGCCAGCAGTGAAGCGGGGAGAGATACGCAGTATTTT
CDR3aa: CASSEAGRDTQYF

j_gene: TRBJ2-5
abundance: NA
d_gene: NA
v_gene: TRBV6-5
CDR3nt: TGTGCCAGCAGTTACTCGAGTGGAGAGACCCAGTACTTC
CDR3aa: CASSYSSGETQYF

j_gene: TRBJ2-2
abundance: NA
d_gene: TRBD1
v_gene: TRBV2
CDR3nt: TGTGCCAGCATAATCCCCTTACAGGGGGCCGGGGAGCTGTTTTTT
CDR3aa: CASIIPLQGAGELFF

j_gene: TRBJ1-1
abundance: NA
d_gene: NA
v_gene: TRBV11-2
CDR3nt: TGTGCCAGCAGCTTAGATATATCGAACACTGAAGCTTTCTTT
CDR3aa: CASSLDISNTEAFF

j_gene: TRBJ1-2
abundance: NA
d_gene: NA
v_gene: TRBV6-9
CDR3nt: TGTGCCAGCAGTTACCAGGCCGGCAGGGAGGCTGGCTACACCTTC
CDR3aa: CASSYQAGREAGYTF

j_gene: TRBJ1-1
abundance: NA
d_gene: NA
v_gene: TRBV10-1
CDR3nt: TGCGCCAGCAGTGCCATGCGGCAGGGTTTCACTGAAGCTTTCTTT
CDR3aa: CASSAMRQGFTEAFF

j_gene: TRBJ1-5
abundance: NA
d_gene: TRBD1
v_gene: TRBV10-3
CDR3nt: TGTGCCATCAGTGAGTCCGGACAGGCGCCCCAGCATTTT
CDR3aa: CAISESGQAPQHF

j_gene: TRBJ2-3
abundance: NA
d_gene: TRBD1
v_gene: TRBV27
CDR3nt: TGTGCCAGCAGTTCCGCTCTCGGACAGGGGAGGGGTACGCAGTATTTT
CDR3aa: CASSSALGQGRGTQYF

j_gene: TRBJ1-2
abundance: NA
d_gene: NA
v_gene: TRBV28
CDR3nt: TGTGCCAGCAGTTCGAACCCCCAGGCAGGGTGGGGCACCTTC
CDR3aa: CASSSNPQAGWGTF

j_gene: TRBJ1-4
abundance: NA
d_gene: TRBD1
v_gene: TRBV6-5
CDR3nt: TGTGCCAGCAAACAAGACAGGGCTAGGGAAAAACTGTTTTTT
CDR3aa: CASKQDRAREKLFF

j_gene: TRBJ1-2
abundance: few
d_gene: TRBD1
v_gene: TRBV6-2/TRBV6-3
CDR3nt: TGTGCCAGCAGCCAACACCGAAGGACAGGAAGGTTAAATGGCTACACCTTC
CDR3aa: CASSQHRRTGRLNGYTF

j_gene: TRBJ2-5
abundance: NA
d_gene: NA
v_gene: TRBV5-4
CDR3nt: TGTGCCAGCAGCCGGGAGCCGGGGGAGACCCAGTACTTC
CDR3aa: CASSREPGETQYF

j_gene: TRBJ1-5
abundance: NA
d_gene: NA
v_gene: TRBV7-9
CDR3nt: TGTGCCAGCAGCTACGGGGGGGCAGGGCAGCCCCAGCATTTT
CDR3aa: CASSYGGAGQPQHF

j_gene: TRBJ1-5
abundance: few
d_gene: NA
v_gene: TRBV3-1/TRBV3-2
CDR3nt: TGTGCCAGCAGCCGGGGGGACAATCAGCCCCAGCATTTT
CDR3aa: CASSRGDNQPQHF

j_gene: TRBJ1-1
abundance: NA
d_gene: TRBD1
v_gene: TRBV6-5
CDR3nt: TGTGCCAGCGGGGACAGGGGGCCCATGAACACTGAAGCTTTCTTT
CDR3aa: CASGDRGPMNTEAFF

j_gene: TRBJ1-4
abundance: NA
d_gene: TRBD1
v_gene: TRBV13
CDR3nt: TGTGCCAGCAGCTTGGGGGGACAGTCTAATGAAAAACTGTTTTTT
CDR3aa: CASSLGGQSNEKLFF

j_gene: TRBJ2-5
abundance: NA
d_gene: NA
v_gene: TRBV6-1
CDR3nt: TGTGCCAGCAGTGACAGGGTATTTAGAGAGACCCAGTACTTC
CDR3aa: CASSDRVFRETQYF

j_gene: TRBJ1-1
abundance: NA
d_gene: NA
v_gene: TRBV24-1
CDR3nt: TGTGCCACCAGTGATTTCGGGGGCACTGAAGCTTTCTTT
CDR3aa: CATSDFGGTEAFF

j_gene: TRBJ1-1
abundance: few
d_gene: NA
v_gene: TRBV9
CDR3nt: TGTGCCAGCAGCCCCGGTTGGGGGGTCCAGAACACTGAAGCTTTCTTT
CDR3aa: CASSPGWGVQNTEAFF

j_gene: TRBJ1-5
abundance: once
d_gene: NA
v_gene: TRBV4-3
CDR3nt: TGCGCCAGCAGCCAAGCGGTCACAGGGCTTCTTCAGCCCCAGCATTTT
CDR3aa: CASSQAVTGLLQPQHF

j_gene: TRBJ1-4
abundance: NA
d_gene: NA
v_gene: TRBV6-5
CDR3nt: TGTGCCAGCCGGTGGGTTACGGGTGAAAAACTGTTTTTT
CDR3aa: CASRWVTGEKLFF

j_gene: TRBJ1-2
abundance: NA
d_gene: NA
v_gene: TRBV6-5
CDR3nt: TGTGCCAGCGTTGGCAGGGGACCCGTTAACTATGGCTACACCTTC
CDR3aa: CASVGRGPVNYGYTF

j_gene: TRBJ1-2
abundance: once
d_gene: NA
v_gene: TRBV5-1
CDR3nt: TGCGCCAGCAGTAAGGACAGCAACTATGGCTACACCTTC
CDR3aa: CASSKDSNYGYTF

j_gene: TRBJ1-1
abundance: NA
d_gene: NA
v_gene: TRBV6-5
CDR3nt: TGTGCCAGCAGTTACGCGGGGGCTGCTGAAGCTTTCTTT
CDR3aa: CASSYAGAAEAFF

j_gene: TRBJ1-1
abundance: NA
d_gene: TRBD1
v_gene: TRBV6-5
CDR3nt: TGTGCCAGCAGTTACTCGATAGGGGGCGGAACTGAAGCTTTCTTT
CDR3aa: CASSYSIGGGTEAFF

j_gene: TRBJ1-2
abundance: NA
d_gene: NA
v_gene: TRBV6-5
CDR3nt: TGTGCCAGCAGTTACTCTAGGGGCCAATATGGCTACACCTTC
CDR3aa: CASSYSRGQYGYTF

j_gene: TRBJ2-1
abundance: NA
d_gene: TRBD2
v_gene: TRBV7-6
CDR3nt: TGTGCCAGCAGCTTCTCCGGGACTAGCGGGGGTCTGTATGAGCAGTTCTTC
CDR3aa: CASSFSGTSGGLYEQFF

j_gene: TRBJ1-5
abundance: NA
d_gene: NA
v_gene: TRBV7-6
CDR3nt: TGTGCCAGCAGCTTAGGGGCAAGGAGCAATCAGCCCCAGCATTTT
CDR3aa: CASSLGARSNQPQHF

j_gene: TRBJ1-5
abundance: NA
d_gene: TRBD1
v_gene: TRBV29-1
CDR3nt: TGCAGCGTCGCGGACAGGCCCAATCAGCCCCAGCATTTT
CDR3aa: CSVADRPNQPQHF

j_gene: TRBJ1-6
abundance: NA
d_gene: NA
v_gene: TRBV30
CDR3nt: TGTGCCTGGAGCTTAAGGAGCGCCTATAATTCACCCCTCCACTTT
CDR3aa: CAWSLRSAYNSPLHF

j_gene: TRBJ1-3
abundance: NA
d_gene: NA
v_gene: TRBV19
CDR3nt: TGTGGAACAGCACCCATATTCTCTGGAAACACCATATATTTT
CDR3aa: CGTAPIFSGNTIYF

j_gene: TRBJ1-4
abundance: NA
d_gene: NA
v_gene: TRBV7-2
CDR3nt: TGTGCCAGCAGCCCACCGGGGTCCAGTAATGAAAAACTGTTTTTT
CDR3aa: CASSPPGSSNEKLFF

j_gene: TRBJ1-2
abundance: NA
d_gene: NA
v_gene: TRBV19
CDR3nt: TGTGCCAGTAGCCGCGAGGGATATGGCTACACCTTC
CDR3aa: CASSREGYGYTF

j_gene: TRBJ2-1
abundance: NA
d_gene: TRBD2
v_gene: TRBV11-2
CDR3nt: TGTGCCAGCAGCTTTCTCGGAGCGGGGGCCCGAAATTCCTACAATGAGCAGTTCTTC
CDR3aa: CASSFLGAGARNSYNEQFF

j_gene: TRBJ2-1
abundance: NA
d_gene: TRBD1
v_gene: TRBV11-2
CDR3nt: TGTGCCAGCAGCCCCGGGACAGGGGGCTACAATGAGCAGTTCTTC
CDR3aa: CASSPGTGGYNEQFF

j_gene: TRBJ1-1
abundance: NA
d_gene: NA
v_gene: TRBV20-1
CDR3nt: TGCAGTGCTCGCTCGGGCACTGAAGCTTTCTTT
CDR3aa: CSARSGTEAFF

j_gene: TRBJ2-5
abundance: NA
d_gene: TRBD2
v_gene: TRBV27
CDR3nt: TGTGCCAGCAGTTTATTCGGCGGGGGGGGAGGGACAGAGACCCAGTACTTC
CDR3aa: CASSLFGGGGGTETQYF

j_gene: TRBJ1-2
abundance: NA
d_gene: NA
v_gene: TRBV28
CDR3nt: TGTGCCAGCAGTTTGCGGCCCAGCCCCCATGGCTACACCTTC
CDR3aa: CASSLRPSPHGYTF